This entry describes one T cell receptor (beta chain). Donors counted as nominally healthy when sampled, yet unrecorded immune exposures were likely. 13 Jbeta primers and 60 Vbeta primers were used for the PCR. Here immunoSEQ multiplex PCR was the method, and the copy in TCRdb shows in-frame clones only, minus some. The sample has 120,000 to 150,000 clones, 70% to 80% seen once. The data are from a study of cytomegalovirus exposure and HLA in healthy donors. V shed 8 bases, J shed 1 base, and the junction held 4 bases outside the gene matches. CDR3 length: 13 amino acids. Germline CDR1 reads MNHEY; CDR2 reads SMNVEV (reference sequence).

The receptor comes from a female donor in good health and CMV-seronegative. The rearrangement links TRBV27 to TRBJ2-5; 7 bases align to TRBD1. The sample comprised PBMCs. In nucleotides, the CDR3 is TGTGCCAGCGGGGACAGAATCCAAGAGACCCAGTACTTC. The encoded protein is CASGDRIQETQYF.